These 5 T cell receptor beta chains share one sample of origin, sequenced in a study of Ad26.COV2.S vaccination and SARS-CoV-2 variants. The repertoire was sequenced with immunoSEQ multiplex PCR; TCRdb's copy has only in-frame clones and lacks some. The data show about 500,000 clones, 89% seen once. Stated treatment: roughly 18 received Ad26.COV2.S at low or high dose, single or two shots; about 5 received placebo; per-sample allocation not given. It was on day 63 after the first vaccine or placebo injection that samples were taken. This sample comprised peripheral blood, obtained in a trial of Ad26.COV2.S vaccine versus placebo. The receptors here all came from a person between 18 and 65 years old who received the Ad26.COV2.S COVID-19 vaccine or a placebo.

This clone was picked up a small number of times. This CDR3 reads CASSSRTSGIYEQYF. CDR3 coding DNA: TGTGCCAGCAGTTCAAGGACTAGCGGGATCTACGAGCAGTACTTC. This sequence joins TRBV6-5 and TRBJ2-7, with TRBD2 matching over 12 bases. V shed 4 bases and J 3 bases; nucleotides not matched to a gene: 4. The CDR3 length is 15 residues. Germline V gene lookup returns CDR1 MNHEY and CDR2 SVGAGI.

The chain combines TRBV18 with TRBJ1-1; D gene ambiguous. The CDR3 loop spans 14 amino acids. Germline CDR1 reads KGHSH; CDR2 reads LQKENI. V was cut by 5 bases and J by 2 bases, with 12 bases left in between. CDR3 DNA sequence: TGTGCCAGCTCATCGAGCGCCGCCAACACTGAAGCTTTCTTT. This encodes CASSSSAANTEAFF.

V and J are TRBV30 and TRBJ1-2; possibly TRBD1 for D (6 bases). The CDR3 has 15 amino acids. Germline loops: CDR1 GTSNPN, CDR2 SVGIG (reference sequence). The V and J ends lost 0 bases and 7 bases respectively, with 18 bases between them. CDR3 protein: CAWSVQDRPFIGYTF. The CDR3 DNA is TGTGCCTGGAGTGTCCAGGACAGACCCTTTATTGGCTACACCTTC.

V and J are TRBV28 and TRBJ1-5; D call uncertain. This CDR3 is built from 12 residues. In germline, CDR1 is MDHEN, CDR2 SYDVKM. The V gene lost 0 bases and the J gene lost 6 bases, with 3 bases spanning the gap. The CDR3 coding sequence is TGTGCCAGCAGTTTATGGACTCAGCCCCAGCATTTT. As protein: CASSLWTQPQHF.

The chain links TRBV27 to TRBJ2-2; D is unresolved. From germline, CDR1 is MNHEY and CDR2 SMNVEV (reference sequence). V was shortened by 2 bases and J by 5 bases, with 9 bases between the two germline ends. The CDR3 is 14 residues long. CDR3: CASSLRSFTGELFF. For the CDR3, the DNA is TGTGCCAGCAGTTTACGGAGTTTTACCGGGGAGCTGTTTTTT.